The 15 T cell receptor beta chains listed next were all sequenced from one sample in a study of blood T cell repertoires in COVID-19. TCRdb's copy holds only in-frame clones and misses some; the assay was immunoSEQ multiplex PCR. The profile shows about 240,000 clones, around 83% of them singletons. The sequencing sample was made of peripheral blood. All receptors derive from a man younger than 40 who had recovered from COVID-19.

The chain combines TRBV4-1 with TRBJ2-3; 7 bases agree with TRBD2. The CDR3 has 15 residues. Trimming at V came to 3 bases and at J to 2 bases, leaving 5 bases not matched to a gene. Germline CDR1 MGHRA, CDR2 YSYEKL. This chain's CDR3 is CASSHSAGPTDTQYF. DNA of the CDR3: TGCGCCAGCAGCCATTCAGCGGGGCCCACAGATACGCAGTATTTT.

The chain links TRBV7-2 to TRBJ2-3; 12 bases match TRBD2. CDR1 is SGHTA, CDR2 FQGNSA, per germline. V was clipped by 4 bases and J by 4 bases; unmatched bases: 3. The CDR3 loop spans 15 amino acids. This chain's CDR3 is CASSSLAGGPDTQYF. CDR3 nucleotide sequence: TGTGCCAGCAGCTCCCTAGCGGGGGGGCCAGATACGCAGTATTTT.

The genes are TRBV5-6 and TRBJ2-3; 8 nucleotides line up with TRBD2. V gave up 4 bases and J gave up 7 bases; unmatched junction bases: 11. The germline V gene encodes CDR1 SGHDT and CDR2 YYEEEE. This CDR3 is 15 amino acids long. In DNA, the CDR3 is TGTGCCAGCAGCAAAGGTGGGACTAGAGGTTATACGCAGTATTTT. Its protein product is CASSKGGTRGYTQYF.

The genes are TRBV15 and TRBJ2-1, with D possibly being TRBD1 (6 bases). V was shortened by 4 bases and J by 7 bases, with 23 bases between the two germline ends. The CDR3 contains 17 residues. Germline CDR1 LNHNV, CDR2 YYDKDF (reference sequence). DNA for the CDR3: TGTGCCACCAGCAATCCGCCCTGGGGGCGCATCGTAAATGAGCAGTTCTTC. Its translation is CATSNPPWGRIVNEQFF. Looking up the rest from reference TRBV15 and TRBJ2-1 gives the full variable domain: DAMVIQNPRYQVTQFGKPVTLSCSQTLNHNVMYWYQQKSSQAPKLLFHYYDKDFNNEADTPDNFQSRRPNTSFCFLDIRSPGLGDTAMYLCATSNPPWGRIVNEQFFGPGTRLTVL.

This chain joins TRBV6-1 and TRBJ2-5, with D unclear. The germline V gene has CDR1 MNHNS and CDR2 SASEGT. The CDR3 has 13 residues. V gave up 1 base and J gave up 5 bases, with 8 bases separating them. The CDR3 sequence is CASSEVPRETQYF. In DNA form, the CDR3 reads TGTGCCAGCAGTGAAGTCCCCAGGGAGACCCAGTACTTC.

V and J are TRBV7-2 and TRBJ2-7; weak D call: TRBD1 (5 bases). Trimming took 1 base from V and 2 from J, leaving 21 bases between them. Germline V gives CDR1 SGHTA, CDR2 FQGNSA. The CDR3 is 18 amino acids. This CDR3 reads CASSLVRQNEAKTYEQYF. CDR3 coding DNA: TGTGCCAGCAGCTTAGTTCGACAGAATGAAGCCAAAACCTACGAGCAGTACTTC. The whole variable domain, remainder taken from reference TRBV7-2 and TRBJ2-7, is GAGVSQSPSNKVTEKGKDVELRCDPISGHTALYWYRQSLGQGLEFLIYFQGNSAPDKSGLPSDRFSAERTGGSVSTLTIQRTQQEDSAVYLCASSLVRQNEAKTYEQYFGPGTRLTVT.

This chain uses TRBV5-1 with TRBJ2-1; unclear D gene. This CDR3 comprises 14 residues. CDR1 SGHRS and CDR2 YFSETQ come from the germline V gene. The V end lost 2 bases, the J end lost 6 bases, and 12 bases lay between the germline ends. CDR3 in DNA: TGCGCCAGCAGCTTTGTGTTAGATCCCAATGAGCAGTTCTTC. This translates into CASSFVLDPNEQFF.

The chain employs TRBV13 and TRBJ1-1; D not certain. V lost 5 bases and J lost 3, with 22 bases in between. This CDR3 has 17 amino acids. Looked up from germline, CDR1 is PRHDT and CDR2 is FYEKMQ (reference sequence). The CDR3 here is CASSRLSFKAKDTEAFF. In DNA form, the CDR3 reads TGTGCCAGCAGCCGACTTTCTTTCAAGGCCAAAGACACTGAAGCTTTCTTT.

The V and J genes are TRBV15 and TRBJ2-7; 7 positions match TRBD1. From germline, CDR1 is LNHNV and CDR2 YYDKDF (reference sequence). J gave up 4 bases and V 7 bases, and 13 bases lay outside the gene matches. CDR3 length: 15 amino acids. The CDR3 nucleotides are TGTGCCACCAAGGAGCCCGGGACAGAGAAATACGAGCAGTACTTC. This encodes CATKEPGTEKYEQYF.

The V gene is TRBV7-8, the J gene TRBJ1-4, with 7 bases identical to TRBD1. Germline V CDR1 and CDR2: SGHVS, FQNEAQ. The CDR3 sequence is 15 residues long. With 2 bases clipped from V and 6 bases from J, the junction kept 6 bases outside the gene matches. The CDR3 DNA follows: TGTGCCAGCAGCTTAAGGGACAGAGGAGATGAAAAACTGTTTTTT. Translated, it gives CASSLRDRGDEKLFF.

The chain recombines TRBV7-7 with TRBJ1-4; 9 bases fit TRBD1. CDR3 length equals 18 residues. J gave up 3 bases and V 5 bases, and 13 bases lay outside the gene matches. CDR1 is SSHAT and CDR2 is FNYEAQ in the germline V gene (reference sequence). DNA for the CDR3: TGTGCCAGCAGCCATGGAGCTGCCGGGACAGGGTCTAATGAAAAACTGTTTTTT. Protein product: CASSHGAAGTGSNEKLFF.

The V call is TRBV2, the J call TRBJ1-5; 7 positions agree with TRBD1. Germline assignment: CDR1 SNHLY and CDR2 FYNNEI. V was clipped by 10 bases and J by 9 bases; unmatched bases: 15. CDR3 length: 14 residues. In DNA form, the CDR3 reads TGTGCCACCACGCTCGACAGGGACCTCCGGCCCCAGCATTTT. This gives the protein CATTLDRDLRPQHF.

The gene calls are TRBV18 and TRBJ2-6, with 10 bases that match TRBD1. CDR3 length equals 18 residues. CDR1 and CDR2 (germline): KGHSH, LQKENI. Unmatched junction bases numbered 9, after V lost 6 bases and J lost 1 base. The CDR3, as DNA: TGTGCCAGCTCCTATAACGGACAGGGGGTATCTGGGGCCAACGTCCTGACTTTC. Its protein is CASSYNGQGVSGANVLTF.

The CDR3 sequence: CASSELGAQSPLHF. DNA for the CDR3: TGTGCCAGCAGTGAATTGGGGGCGCAGTCACCCCTCCACTTT. The V gene is TRBV6-1, the J gene TRBJ1-6; weak D call: TRBD1 (6 bases). The V end was cut by 2 bases, the J end by 10 bases, with 12 bases between. The CDR3 sequence is 14 residues long. Germline V CDR1 and CDR2: MNHNS, SASEGT.

The chain carries TRBV18 and TRBJ2-5; maybe TRBD2 (6 bases). Germline assignment: CDR1 KGHSH and CDR2 LQKENI. CDR3 length: 13 amino acids. The V gene lost 2 bases and the J gene lost 2 bases, with 6 bases spanning the gap. CDR3 amino acids: CASSPGGQETQYF. The CDR3 DNA is TGTGCCAGCTCACCAGGAGGGCAAGAGACCCAGTACTTC.